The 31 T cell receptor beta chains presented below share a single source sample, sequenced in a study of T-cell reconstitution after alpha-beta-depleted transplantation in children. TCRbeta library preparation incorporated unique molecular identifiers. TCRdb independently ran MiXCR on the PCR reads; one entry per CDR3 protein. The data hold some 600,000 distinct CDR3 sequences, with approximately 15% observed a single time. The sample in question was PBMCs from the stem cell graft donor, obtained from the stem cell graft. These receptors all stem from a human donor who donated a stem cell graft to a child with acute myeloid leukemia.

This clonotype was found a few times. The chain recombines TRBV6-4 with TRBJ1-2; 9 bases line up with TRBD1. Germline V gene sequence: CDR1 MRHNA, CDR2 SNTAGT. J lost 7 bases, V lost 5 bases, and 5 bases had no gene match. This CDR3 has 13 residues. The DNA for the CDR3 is TGTGCCAGCAGTCGGGACAGGGCTGCTGGCTACACCTTC. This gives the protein CASSRDRAAGYTF.

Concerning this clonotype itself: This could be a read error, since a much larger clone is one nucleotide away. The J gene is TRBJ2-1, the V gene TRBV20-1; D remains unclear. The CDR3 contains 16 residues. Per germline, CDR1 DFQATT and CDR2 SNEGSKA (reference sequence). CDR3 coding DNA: TGCTGTGCTAGAGTGGTCGGACGGACCTCCTACAATGAGCAGTTCTTC. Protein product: CCARVVGRTSYNEQFF.

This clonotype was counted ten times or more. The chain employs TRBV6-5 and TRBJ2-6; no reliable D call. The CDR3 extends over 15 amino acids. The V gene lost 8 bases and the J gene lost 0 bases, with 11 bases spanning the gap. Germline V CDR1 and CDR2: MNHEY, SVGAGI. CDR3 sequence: CASGYISSGANVLTF. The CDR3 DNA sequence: TGTGCCAGCGGGTACATAAGCTCTGGGGCCAACGTCCTGACTTTC.

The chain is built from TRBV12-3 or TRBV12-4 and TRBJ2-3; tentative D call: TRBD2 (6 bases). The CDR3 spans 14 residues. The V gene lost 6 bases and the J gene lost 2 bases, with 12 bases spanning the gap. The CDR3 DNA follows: TGTGCCAGCAGCCGGGACTTCGACACAGATACGCAGTATTTT. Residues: CASSRDFDTDTQYF.

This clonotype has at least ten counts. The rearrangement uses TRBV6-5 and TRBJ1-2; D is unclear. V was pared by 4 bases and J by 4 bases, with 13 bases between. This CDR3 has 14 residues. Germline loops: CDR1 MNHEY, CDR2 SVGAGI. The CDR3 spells CASSSSERSYGYTF. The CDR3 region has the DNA TGTGCCAGCAGTTCCAGTGAAAGGAGCTATGGCTACACCTTC.

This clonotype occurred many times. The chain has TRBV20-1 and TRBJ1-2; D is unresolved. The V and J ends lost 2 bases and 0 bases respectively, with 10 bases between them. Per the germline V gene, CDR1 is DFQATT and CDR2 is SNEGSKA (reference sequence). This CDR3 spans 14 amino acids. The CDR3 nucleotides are TGCAGTGCTAGAAGCCTCCAAGCTAACTATGGCTACACCTTC. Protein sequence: CSARSLQANYGYTF.

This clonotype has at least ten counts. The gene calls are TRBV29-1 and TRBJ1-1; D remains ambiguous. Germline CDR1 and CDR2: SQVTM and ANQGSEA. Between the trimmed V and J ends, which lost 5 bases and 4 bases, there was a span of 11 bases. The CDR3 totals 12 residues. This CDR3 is CSVRLSFTEAFF. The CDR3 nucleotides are TGCAGCGTTCGCCTCAGTTTCACTGAAGCTTTCTTT.

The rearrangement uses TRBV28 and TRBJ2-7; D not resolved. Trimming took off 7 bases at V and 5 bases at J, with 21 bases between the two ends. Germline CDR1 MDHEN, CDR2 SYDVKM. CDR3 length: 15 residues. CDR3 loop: CASIPRDGRSNEQYF. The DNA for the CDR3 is TGTGCCAGCATCCCTCGAGACGGACGTTCCAACGAGCAGTACTTC.

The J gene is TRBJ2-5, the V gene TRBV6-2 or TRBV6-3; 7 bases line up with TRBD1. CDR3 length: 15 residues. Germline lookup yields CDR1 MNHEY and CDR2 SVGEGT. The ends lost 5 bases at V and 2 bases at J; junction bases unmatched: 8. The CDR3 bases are TGTGCCAGCAGTACAGACAGGGACCCTCAAGAGACCCAGTACTTC. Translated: CASSTDRDPQETQYF.

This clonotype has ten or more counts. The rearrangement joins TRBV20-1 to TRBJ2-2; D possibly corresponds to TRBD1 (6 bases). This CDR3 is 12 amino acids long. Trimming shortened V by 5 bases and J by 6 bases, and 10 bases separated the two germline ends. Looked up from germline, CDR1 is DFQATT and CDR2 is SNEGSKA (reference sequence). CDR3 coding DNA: TGCAGTGCTCCTTGGGGGCCCGGGGAGCTGTTTTTT. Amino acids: CSAPWGPGELFF.

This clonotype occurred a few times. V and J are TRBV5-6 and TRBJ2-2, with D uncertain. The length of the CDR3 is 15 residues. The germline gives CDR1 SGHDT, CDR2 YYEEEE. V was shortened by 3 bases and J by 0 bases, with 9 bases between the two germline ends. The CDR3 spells CASSWVGSNTGELFF. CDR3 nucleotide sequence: TGTGCCAGCAGCTGGGTGGGGTCGAACACCGGGGAGCTGTTTTTT.

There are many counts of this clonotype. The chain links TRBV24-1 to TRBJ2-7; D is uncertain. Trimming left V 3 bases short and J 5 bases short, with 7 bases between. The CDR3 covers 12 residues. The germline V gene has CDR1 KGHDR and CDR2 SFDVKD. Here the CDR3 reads CATSDRLNEQYF. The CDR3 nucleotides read TGTGCCACCAGTGATAGGCTCAACGAGCAGTACTTC.

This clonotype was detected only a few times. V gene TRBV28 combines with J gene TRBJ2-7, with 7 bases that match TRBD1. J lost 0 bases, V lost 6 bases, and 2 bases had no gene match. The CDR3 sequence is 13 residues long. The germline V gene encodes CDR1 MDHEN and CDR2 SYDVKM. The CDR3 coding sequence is TGTGCCAGCAGAGACAGGGCCTCCTACGAGCAGTACGTC. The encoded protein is CASRDRASYEQYV.

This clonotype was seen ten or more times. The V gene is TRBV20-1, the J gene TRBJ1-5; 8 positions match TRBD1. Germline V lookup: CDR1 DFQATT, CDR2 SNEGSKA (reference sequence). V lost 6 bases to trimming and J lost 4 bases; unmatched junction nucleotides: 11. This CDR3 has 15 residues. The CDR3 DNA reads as TGCAGTGCCGTCAAGACAGGGGAAGGAAATCAGCCCCAGCATTTT. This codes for CSAVKTGEGNQPQHF.

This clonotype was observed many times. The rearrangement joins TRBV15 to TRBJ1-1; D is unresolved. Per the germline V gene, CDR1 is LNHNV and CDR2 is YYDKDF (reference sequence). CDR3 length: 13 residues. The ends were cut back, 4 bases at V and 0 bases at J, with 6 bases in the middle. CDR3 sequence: CATSISVNTEAFF. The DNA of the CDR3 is TGTGCCACCAGCATTTCGGTGAACACTGAAGCTTTCTTT.

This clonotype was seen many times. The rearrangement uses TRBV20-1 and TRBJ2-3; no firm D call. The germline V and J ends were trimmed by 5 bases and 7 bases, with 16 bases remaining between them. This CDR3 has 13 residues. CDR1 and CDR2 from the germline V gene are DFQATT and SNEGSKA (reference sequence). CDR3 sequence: CSARSIGSYTQYF. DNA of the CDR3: TGCAGTGCTCGATCTATTGGGTCATATACGCAGTATTTT.

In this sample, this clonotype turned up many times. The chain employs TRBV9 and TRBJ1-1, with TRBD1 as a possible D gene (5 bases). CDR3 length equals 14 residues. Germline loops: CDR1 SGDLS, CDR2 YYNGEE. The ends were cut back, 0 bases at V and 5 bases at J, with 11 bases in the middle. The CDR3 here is CASSVEGRMTEAFF. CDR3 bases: TGTGCCAGCAGCGTAGAGGGGAGGATGACTGAAGCTTTCTTT.

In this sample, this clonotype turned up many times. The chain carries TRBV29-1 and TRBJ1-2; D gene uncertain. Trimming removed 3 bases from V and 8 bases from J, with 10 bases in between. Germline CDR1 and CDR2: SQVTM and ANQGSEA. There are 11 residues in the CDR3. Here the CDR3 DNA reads TGCAGCGTTGAGGCCCTTGGGGGCTACACCTTC. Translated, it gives CSVEALGGYTF.

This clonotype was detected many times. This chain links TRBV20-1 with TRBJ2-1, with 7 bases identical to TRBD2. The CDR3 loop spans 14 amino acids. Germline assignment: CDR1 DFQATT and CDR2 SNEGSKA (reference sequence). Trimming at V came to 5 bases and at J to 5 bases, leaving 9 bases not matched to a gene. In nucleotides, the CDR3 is TGCAGTGCTCGCCGGCCTGGGGGGGACAATGAGCAGTTCTTC. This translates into CSARRPGGDNEQFF.

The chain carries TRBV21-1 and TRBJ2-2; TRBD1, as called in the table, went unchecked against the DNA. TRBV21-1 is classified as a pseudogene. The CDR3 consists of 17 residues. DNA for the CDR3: TGTGCCAGCAGCAAAGCTCCGACAGGGCTCTGGACCGGGGAGCTGTTTTTT. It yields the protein CASSKAPTGLWTGELFF.

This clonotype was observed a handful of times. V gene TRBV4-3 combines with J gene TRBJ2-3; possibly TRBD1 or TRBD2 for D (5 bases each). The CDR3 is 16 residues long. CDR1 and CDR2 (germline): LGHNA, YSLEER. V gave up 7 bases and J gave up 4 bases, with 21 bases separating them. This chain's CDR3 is CASTASLARGPDTQYF. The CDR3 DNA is TGCGCCAGCACAGCCTCTCTAGCCCGGGGACCAGATACGCAGTATTTT.

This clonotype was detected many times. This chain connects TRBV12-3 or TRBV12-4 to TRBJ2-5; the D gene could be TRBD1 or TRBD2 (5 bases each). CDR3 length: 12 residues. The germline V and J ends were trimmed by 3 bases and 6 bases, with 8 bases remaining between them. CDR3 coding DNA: TGTGCCAGCAGTTTCGGGACGCAGACCCAGTACTTC. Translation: CASSFGTQTQYF.

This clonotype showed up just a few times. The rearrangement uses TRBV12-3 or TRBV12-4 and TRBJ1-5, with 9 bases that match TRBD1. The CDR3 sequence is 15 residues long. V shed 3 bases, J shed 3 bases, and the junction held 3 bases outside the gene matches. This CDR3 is CASSLEQGANQPQHF. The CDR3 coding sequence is TGTGCCAGCAGTTTGGAACAGGGGGCCAATCAGCCCCAGCATTTT.

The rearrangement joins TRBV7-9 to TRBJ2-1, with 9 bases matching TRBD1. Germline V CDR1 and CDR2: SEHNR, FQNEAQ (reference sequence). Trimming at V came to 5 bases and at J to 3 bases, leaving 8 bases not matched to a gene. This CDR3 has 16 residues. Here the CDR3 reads CASSLTAGQGYNEQFF. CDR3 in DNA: TGTGCCAGCAGCCTGACGGCGGGACAGGGCTACAATGAGCAGTTCTTC. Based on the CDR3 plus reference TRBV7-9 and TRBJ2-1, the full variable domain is DTGVSQNPRHKITKRGQNVTFRCDPISEHNRLYWYRQTLGQGPEFLTYFQNEAQLEKSRLLSDRFSAERPKGSFSTLEIQRTEQGDSAMYLCASSLTAGQGYNEQFFGPGTRLTVL.

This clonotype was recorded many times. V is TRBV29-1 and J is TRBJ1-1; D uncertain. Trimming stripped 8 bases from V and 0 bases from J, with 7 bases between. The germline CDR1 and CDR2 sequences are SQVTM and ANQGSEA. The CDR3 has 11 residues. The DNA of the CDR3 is TGCAGCACCAATCTGAACACTGAAGCTTTCTTT. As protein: CSTNLNTEAFF.

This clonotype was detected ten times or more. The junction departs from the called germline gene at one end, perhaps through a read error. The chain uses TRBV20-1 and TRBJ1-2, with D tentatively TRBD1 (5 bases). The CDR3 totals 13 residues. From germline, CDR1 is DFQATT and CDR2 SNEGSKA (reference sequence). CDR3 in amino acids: CSARGAGPYGYTF. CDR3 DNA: TGCAGTGCCAGAGGGGCGGGGCCCTATGGCTACACCTTC.

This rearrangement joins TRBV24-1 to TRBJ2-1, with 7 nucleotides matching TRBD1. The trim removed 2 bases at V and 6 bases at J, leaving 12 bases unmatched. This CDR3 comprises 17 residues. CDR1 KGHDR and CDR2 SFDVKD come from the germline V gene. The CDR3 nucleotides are TGTGCCACCAGTGATTATACAGGGGCTACGGCCCGCAATGAGCAGTTCTTC. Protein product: CATSDYTGATARNEQFF.

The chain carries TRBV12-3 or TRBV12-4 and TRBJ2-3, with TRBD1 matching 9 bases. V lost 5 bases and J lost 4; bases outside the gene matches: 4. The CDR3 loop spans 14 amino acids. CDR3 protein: CASSPTGGPDTQYF. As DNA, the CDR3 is TGTGCCAGCAGTCCTACAGGGGGCCCAGATACGCAGTATTTT.

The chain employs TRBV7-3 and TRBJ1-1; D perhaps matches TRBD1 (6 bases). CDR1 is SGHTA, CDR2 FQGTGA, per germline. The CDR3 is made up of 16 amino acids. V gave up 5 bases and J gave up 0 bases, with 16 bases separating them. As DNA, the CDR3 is TGTGCCAGCAGCAGCCTGGGGGGGGCGATGAACACTGAAGCTTTCTTT. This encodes CASSSLGGAMNTEAFF.

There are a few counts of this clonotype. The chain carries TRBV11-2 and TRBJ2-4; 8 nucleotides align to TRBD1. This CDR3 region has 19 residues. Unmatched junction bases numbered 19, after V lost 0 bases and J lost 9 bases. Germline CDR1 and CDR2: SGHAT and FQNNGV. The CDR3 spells CASSLDHGWTGPLGGIQYF. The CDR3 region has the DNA TGTGCCAGCAGCTTAGATCATGGGTGGACAGGGCCCTTGGGGGGCATTCAGTACTTC.

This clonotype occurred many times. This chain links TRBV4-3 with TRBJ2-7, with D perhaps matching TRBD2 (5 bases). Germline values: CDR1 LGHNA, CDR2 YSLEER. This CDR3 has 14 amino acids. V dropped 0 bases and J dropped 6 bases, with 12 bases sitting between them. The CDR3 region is CASSQDGVEGEQYF. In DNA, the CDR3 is TGCGCCAGCAGCCAAGATGGAGTTGAGGGCGAGCAGTACTTC.